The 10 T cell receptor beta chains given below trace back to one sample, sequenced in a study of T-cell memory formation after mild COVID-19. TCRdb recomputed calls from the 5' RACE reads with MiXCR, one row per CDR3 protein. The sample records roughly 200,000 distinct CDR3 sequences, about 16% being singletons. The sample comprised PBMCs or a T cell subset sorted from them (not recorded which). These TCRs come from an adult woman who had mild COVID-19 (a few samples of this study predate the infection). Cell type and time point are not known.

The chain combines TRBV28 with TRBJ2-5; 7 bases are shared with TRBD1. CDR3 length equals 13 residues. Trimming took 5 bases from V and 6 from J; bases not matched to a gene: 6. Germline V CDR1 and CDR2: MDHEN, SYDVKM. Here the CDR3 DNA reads TGTGCCAGCAGTGCATCGGACAGGAAGACCCAGTACTTC. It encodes CASSASDRKTQYF.

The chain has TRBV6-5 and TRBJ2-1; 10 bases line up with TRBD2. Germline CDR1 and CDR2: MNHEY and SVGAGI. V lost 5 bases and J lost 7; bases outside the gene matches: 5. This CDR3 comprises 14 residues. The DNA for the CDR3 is TGTGCCAGCAGTCCCGGACTAGCGGAGAATGAGCAGTTCTTC. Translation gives CASSPGLAENEQFF.

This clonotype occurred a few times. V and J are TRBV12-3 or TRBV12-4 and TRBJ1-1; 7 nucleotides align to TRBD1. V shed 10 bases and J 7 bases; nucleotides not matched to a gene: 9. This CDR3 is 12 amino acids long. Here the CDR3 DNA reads TGTGCCACCAGATTCCGGGACAGTGAAGCTTTCTTT. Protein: CATRFRDSEAFF.

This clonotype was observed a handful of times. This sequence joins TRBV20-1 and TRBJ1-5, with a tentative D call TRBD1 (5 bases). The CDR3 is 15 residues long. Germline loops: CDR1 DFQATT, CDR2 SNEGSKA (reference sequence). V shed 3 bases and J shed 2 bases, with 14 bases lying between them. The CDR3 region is CSASGTQAGNQPQHF. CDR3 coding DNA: TGCAGTGCTAGTGGGACTCAAGCGGGCAATCAGCCCCAGCATTTT.

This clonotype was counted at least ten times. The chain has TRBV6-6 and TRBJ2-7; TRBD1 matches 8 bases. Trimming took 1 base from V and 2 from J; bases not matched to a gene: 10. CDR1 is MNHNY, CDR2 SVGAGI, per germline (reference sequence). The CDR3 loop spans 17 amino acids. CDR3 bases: TGTGCCAGCAGTTACTATGGACAGGGAGAGAGGGCCTACGAGCAGTACTTC. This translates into CASSYYGQGERAYEQYF.

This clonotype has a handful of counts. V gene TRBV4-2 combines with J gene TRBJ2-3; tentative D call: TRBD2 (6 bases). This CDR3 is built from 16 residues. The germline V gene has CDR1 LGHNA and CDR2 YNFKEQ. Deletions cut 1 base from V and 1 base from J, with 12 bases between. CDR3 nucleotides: TGTGCCAGCAGCCAAGTGGGGAGGACACGCACAGATACGCAGTATTTT. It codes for CASSQVGRTRTDTQYF.

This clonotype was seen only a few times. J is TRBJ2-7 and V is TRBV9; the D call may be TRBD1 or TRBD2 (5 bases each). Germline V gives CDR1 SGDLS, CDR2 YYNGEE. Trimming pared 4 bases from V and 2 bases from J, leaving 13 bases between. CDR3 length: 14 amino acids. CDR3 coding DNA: TGTGCCAGCAGCCCCCGGGGCGAGCCCTACGAGCAGTACTTC. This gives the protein CASSPRGEPYEQYF.

CDR3 in DNA: TGTGCCTGGCGGTCGGCAGGGTCAGTTAGAGAGACCCAGTACTTC. The encoded protein is CAWRSAGSVRETQYF. The genes are TRBV30 and TRBJ2-5, with D possibly being TRBD1 (5 bases). Germline V gene lookup returns CDR1 GTSNPN and CDR2 SVGIG (reference sequence). This CDR3 region has 15 residues. Trimming left V 5 bases short and J 4 bases short, with 20 bases between.

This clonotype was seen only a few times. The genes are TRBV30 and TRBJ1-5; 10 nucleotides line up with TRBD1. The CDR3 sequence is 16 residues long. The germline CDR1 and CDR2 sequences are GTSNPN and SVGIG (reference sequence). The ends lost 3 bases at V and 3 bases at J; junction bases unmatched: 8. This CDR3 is CAWRNRGQGDNQPQHF. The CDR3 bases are TGTGCCTGGAGGAATCGAGGACAGGGGGACAATCAGCCCCAGCATTTT. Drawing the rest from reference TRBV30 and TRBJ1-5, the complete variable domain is SQTIHQWPATLVQPVGSPLSLECTVEGTSNPNLYWYRQAAGRGLQLLFYSVGIGQISSEVPQNLSASRPQDRQFILSSKKLLLSDSGFYLCAWRNRGQGDNQPQHFGDGTRLSIL.

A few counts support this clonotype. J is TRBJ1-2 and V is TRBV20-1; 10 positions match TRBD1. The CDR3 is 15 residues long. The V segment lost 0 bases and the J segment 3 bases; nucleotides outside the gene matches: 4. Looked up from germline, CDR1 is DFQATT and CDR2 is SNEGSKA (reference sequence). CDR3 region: CSARDWTGGDYGYTF. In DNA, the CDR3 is TGCAGTGCTAGAGATTGGACAGGGGGTGACTATGGCTACACCTTC.